This T cell receptor (beta chain) was sequenced in a study of T-cell reconstitution after alpha-beta-depleted transplantation in children. There are 15 residues in the CDR3. Germline V gives CDR1 WSHSY, CDR2 SAAADI. Losses at the gene ends were 4 bases for V and 5 bases for J; bases not matched to a gene: 8. This clonotype appeared a few times. Its antigen is currently unknown. Unique molecular identifiers featured in how the TCRbeta library was prepared. Each CDR3 protein gets one entry after TCRdb re-called the PCR reads with MiXCR. The sample shows approximately 230,000 distinct CDR3 sequences, approximately 24% of them seen only once. Findings and caveats of the study: Newly generated T cells supplied most T-cell counts and diversity one year post-transplant. Several hundred expanded graft clones reportedly supplied alpha-beta T cells about two months after transplant.

Material: PBMCs, mostly from graft donor cells, obtained 360 days after TCRalphabeta/CD19-depleted stem cell transplant. The chain is built from TRBV10-2 and TRBJ2-5, with 9 bases fitting TRBD2. The receptor's source is a female patient aged 2-10 years who had a stem cell transplant for congenital amegakaryocytic thrombocytopenia, so the T cells may come from the graft donor. CDR3 loop: CASSGTSAVGETQYF. DNA for the CDR3: TGCGCCAGCAGTGGGACTAGCGCGGTAGGGGAGACCCAGTACTTC.